This T cell receptor (beta chain) was sequenced for a study of cytomegalovirus exposure and HLA in healthy donors listed by TCRdb under 2017. About the investigation overall: According to an earlier analysis of around 600 of the donors, about 179 million T cells yielded 100 million or so unique TCR beta sequences and approximately 280 Gb of sequence data. Roughly 300 gigabases of sequencing data and 80 million or so unique TCR sequences were included in an early release covering about 600 HLA-typed donors. Of the roughly 400 genotyped donors, about 80% fell in the genetic ancestry cluster associated with self-reported Caucasian donors. The study aimed to test whether cataloging public T cell receptors could reveal signatures of past pathogen exposure. The study profiled the T cell repertoires of 550 to 700 subjects by immunosequencing and related them to cytomegalovirus serostatus. In addition to the first cohort of around 670 subjects, a separate validation cohort of approximately 110 different subjects was used. To predict cytomegalovirus infection status, the study combined high-throughput TCR immunosequencing, statistical association of individual TCRs with disease status, and machine learning. To study patterns of TCR occurrence, a later analysis re-analyzed previously published TCR beta repertoires from 666 donors and added high-resolution HLA genotyping. In the later analysis, no new phenotypic data were used to find candidate immune exposures; instead, reliance was placed on TCR beta sequences and their occurrence across donors. In an earlier analysis of 587 of the donors, high-throughput TCR beta sequencing was used to judge whether each TCR beta V gene segment behaved as functional or pseudogenic. Donor age, sex, ethnicity and CMV serostatus were collected together with the repertoire data. A later genetic analysis took genome-wide SNP genotypes for about three fifths of the 666 donors and used that subset as a discovery cohort. Every repertoire in the discovery cohort had been generated on one and the same sequencing platform. Both class I and class II loci were covered by HLA typing, at four-digit resolution. The number of typed donors differed by locus: 629-630 for A, B, C, DRB1 and DQB1; some 500 for DQA1; roughly 600 for DPA1; and about 450 for DPB1. A handful of DR-DQ haplotypes were handled as single units for association and clustering because linkage in the cohort was strong. Among a few hundred genotyped donors of the cohort, an average of approximately 250,000 unique TCR beta nucleotide sequences were sequenced per donor, roughly 18% of them non-productive. The full study reports these points: The presence/absence analyses assumed that sequencing depth was roughly uniform across donors, and that assumption may not be true. A further reported finding was that TCR beta sequences accurately predicted the HLA-A and HLA-B alleles for most subjects in the first cohort. Across donors, most TCR sequences were observed very rarely, whereas some public TCRs were present in many individuals. In a later genetic analysis, fewer N-insertions in productive TCRs were reported among donors in an Asian-associated ancestry cluster than the roughly 700-donor mean. Broadly in line with IMGT annotations, most TCR beta V segments showed up in productive rearrangements about 90% or about 30% of the time in an earlier analysis of several hundred of the donors. Cytomegalovirus status was reported to be diagnosed by the classifier with high specificity and sensitivity in both the original and validation cohorts. A later analysis associated about 17,000 TCR beta sequences with specific HLA alleles at a false discovery rate of 0.05. A later analysis found that most CMV-associated TCR beta chains appeared HLA-restricted, with HLA associations seemingly driven largely by CMV exposure. In a later analysis, the rate of TCR association differed among HLA loci, with DRB1 alleles having the most associated TCRs and HLA-C alleles having the fewest. The cohort was sequenced for TCR beta chains only, and without alpha or paired-chain data the features that could be detected were limited. Because counts were too low, about 15 rarely observed V segments, including chromosome 9 orphons, were left out of the earlier analysis of about 500 of the donors. When HLA alleles, especially DR and DQ, strongly co-occurred, TCR associations were difficult to assign to individual alleles. A later analysis found that HLA-associated TCR beta chains were more clonally expanded and had lower generation probabilities than equally common non-associated chains. In a later genetic analysis, a missense DCLRE1C variant was associated with V-gene and J-gene trimming of TCR beta chains, and the association was replicated in an independent cohort. In vitro tests confirmed that a few of the cytomegalovirus-associated TCR beta chains recognize cytomegalovirus antigens. Correlated functional status among segregating V segments might reflect linkage disequilibrium, but an unknown experimental factor could not be ruled out. For the cohort, immune exposure information was limited to CMV serostatus. The study gave a list of under 200 TCR beta chains associated with cytomegalovirus. A cluster of highly shared sequence variants was judged likely to represent a technical artifact of the sequencing pipeline. In a later analysis, several top co-occurrence clusters were reported to appear linked to parvovirus B19, influenza, CMV and Epstein-Barr virus. It was suggested by the authors that the approach could potentially be generalized to other disease states and immunological phenotypes. Some IMGT-functional V segments, including TRBV6-2 and TRBV6-3, could not be distinguished by the 87-base-pair reads and were therefore excluded. Because HLA typing was unavailable for some donors at each locus, only the typed subset was used in association tests.

The cohort consisted of fewer than 700 healthy bone marrow donors. At the time of sampling, every cohort member was nominally healthy, though immune exposures that went unrecorded were likely present. The donor was CMV seronegative and was included in the group of several hundred seronegative cohort members. Each donor provided a peripheral blood sample, and peripheral blood mononuclear cells were used for TCR beta sequencing. The Qiagen DNeasy Blood Extraction Kit was used to extract genomic DNA from the blood cell samples. CDR1 and CDR2 (MDHEN, SYDVKM) derive from the germline V gene. The CDR3 measures 16 amino acids from cysteine to phenylalanine. Left in the record is the CDR3 DNA by itself, 48 bases read in frame from the first base. V gives up 6 bases and J gives up 3 bases, and the segment between their germline ends measures 20 bases. Library preparation employed the immunoSEQ multiplex PCR assay. For the multiplex PCR, a mixture combining 60 forward primers for TCR Vbeta segments and 13 reverse primers for TCR Jbeta segments was used. The CDR3 region of rearranged TCR beta genes was amplified from genomic DNA by a multiplex PCR assay. Amplified TCR beta libraries were sequenced as 87-base-pair reads on the Illumina HiSeq System. Regarding the original processing steps: In a later analysis, tens of millions of unique TCR beta chains were counted across the approximately 640 repertoires, and roughly 9.9 million of these chains were shared by at least two donors. Raw reads were error-corrected and collapsed into unique sequences by a nearest-neighbor algorithm in which closely related sequences were merged to remove PCR and sequencing errors. CDR3 sequences were aligned to IMGT reference sequences to assign V, D and J gene segments. Each retained sequence needed at least a six-nucleotide match to both a V gene segment and a J gene segment. A rearrangement counted as productive if the CDR3 had no stop codons and remained in frame with V and J, and every other rearrangement counted as non-productive. CDR3 was defined by IMGT convention, running from the second conserved V-encoded cysteine to the conserved J-encoded phenylalanine. In an earlier analysis of around 640 of the donors, sequences lacking an unambiguous match to a single V gene segment were excluded. An earlier analysis of several hundred of the donors called V segments functional above 56.7% productive rearrangements and segregating when the between-donor standard deviation exceeded 5%. To diagnose cytomegalovirus status from the catalog of TCR beta chain sequences, a statistical classification framework was built. V and J gene assignment, in a later analysis, came from comparing TCR nucleotide sequences with IMGT/GENE-DB human TR gene sequences. A later analysis assigned CDR3 sequences and most-parsimonious VDJ recombination scenarios with the TCRdist pipeline. In a later analysis, each TCR beta chain was defined by its CDR3 amino acid sequence together with its V-gene family, and reads lacking a unique V-gene family were excluded. To address suspected cross-contamination and a sequencing artifact, a later analysis removed roughly 640 highly shared, low-generation-probability nucleotide sequences. In a later analysis, a clonal expansion index was calculated for each public chain from normalized within-repertoire ranks of inferred template counts. In a later analysis, generation probabilities were computed with a VDJ recombination model fitted to out-of-frame rearrangements, and the resulting probabilities were checked against IGoR. In a later analysis, hypergeometric tests were used to score TCR-TCR, TCR-HLA and TCR-CMV co-occurrence, with a repertoire-size bias correction applied to TCR pairs. In a later analysis, false discovery rates were estimated by permuting HLA or CMV assignments 20 times. A later analysis grouped co-occurring TCRs with DBSCAN, adding TCRdist sequence similarity when clustering within HLA-allele-positive subsets. Repertoires with fewer than 30,000 or more than 120,000 public chains, plus five repertoires with anomalous nucleotide sharing, were excluded from co-occurrence clustering. Sourced from immuneACCESS, this table was stored by TCRdb with only in-frame sequences that have V and J called. A share of the clones is absent; for the studies checked, an unresolved V gene accounts for under half, and the remainder has no known explanation. V, J and clone size reflect that table, while D and trimming were determined from the DNA. The sample contains about 180,000 clones, more than 75% of them found a single time. About 1.5% of the sample is held by the ten biggest clonotypes.

This clone was seen a single time. This clone's antigen is unknown. One base away there is no much larger clone; base qualities are not given. This receptor was taken from a man aged 35-49 years in good health and CMV-seronegative. This chain joins TRBV28 to TRBJ1-1; the D region possibly corresponds to TRBD1 (6 bases align). Input material: PBMCs. Here the CDR3 is given as CASRAFGGGFHTEAFF. The nucleotide sequence reads as follows: TGTGCCAGCAGAGCTTTCGGTGGGGGCTTCCACACTGAAGCTTTCTTT.